The clone carrying this T cell receptor beta chain was detected a few times. This entry is derived from a study of T cells after yellow fever vaccination. The V gene's germline CDR1 is SGHKS and CDR2 YYEKEE (reference sequence). The CDR3 length is 17 residues. Germline trimming cut 4 bases from V and 1 base from J; bases unmatched to any gene: 8. As TCR cDNA was made by 5'RACE template switching, a universal primer site and UMIs were added. TCRdb called the 5' RACE reads again in MiXCR, with one record for every CDR3 protein. The sample holds 100,000 to 150,000 distinct CDR3 sequences, more than 7.5% seen once.

This rearrangement joins TRBV5-5 to TRBJ1-5, with 10 positions matching TRBD1. The sequence was collected from a man between 18 and 29 years old who received the YFV17D yellow fever vaccine. Source: CD8+ T cells sorted from PBMCs, taken on the day of the yellow fever booster vaccination. This chain's CDR3 is CASSLGTGESSNQPQHF. The CDR3 bases are TGTGCCAGCAGCCTAGGGACAGGGGAATCCAGCAATCAGCCCCAGCATTTT. The full variable domain, completed using reference TRBV5-5 and TRBJ1-5, is DAGVTQSPTHLIKTRGQQVTLRCSPISGHKSVSWYQQVLGQGPQFIFQYYEKEERGRGNFPDRFSARQFPNYSSELNVNALLLGDSALYLCASSLGTGESSNQPQHFGDGTRLSIL.